The 31 T cell receptor beta chains below all came from one sample that was sequenced in a study of CD8 T cells in Susac syndrome. RNA, at roughly 0.5 to 1 ug, was reverse transcribed with random hexamers. TCRdb fed the immunoSEQ multiplex PCR reads into MiXCR, producing one record per CDR3 protein. Seen here are tens of thousands of distinct CDR3 sequences, roughly 94% observed once, and the top ten hold 0.35% to 0.5%. The sequencing sample was made of CD8+ T cells from PBMCs. The receptors originated from a human donor with multiple sclerosis.

This chain connects TRBV6-2 or TRBV6-3 to TRBJ2-5, with TRBD1 matching over 9 bases. The CDR3 consists of 16 residues. The V gene end was trimmed by 6 bases and the J gene end by 2 bases; junction bases not matched to a gene: 10. From germline, CDR1 is MNHEY and CDR2 SVGEGT. The CDR3 sequence: CASSLRDRVMQETQYF. As DNA, the CDR3 is TGTGCCAGCAGCCTCCGGGACAGGGTGATGCAAGAGACCCAGTACTTC.

The chain employs TRBV4-1 and TRBJ2-3; a possible D gene is TRBD2 (6 bases). Germline V CDR1 and CDR2: MGHRA, YSYEKL. The CDR3 loop spans 16 amino acids. V was pared by 4 bases and J by 4 bases, with 18 bases between. The CDR3 sequence: CASSPRLVREPDTQYF. The CDR3 DNA follows: TGCGCCAGCAGCCCCCGACTAGTTCGGGAGCCAGATACGCAGTATTTT.

V is TRBV9 and J is TRBJ2-7, with TRBD1 matching 7 bases. Germline CDR1 is SGDLS and CDR2 is YYNGEE. This CDR3 contains 14 residues. The trim removed 0 bases at V and 2 bases at J, leaving 2 bases unmatched. The CDR3 DNA sequence: TGTGCCAGCAGCGTAGAGGGGGCTCCCTACGAGCAGTACTTC. This gives the protein CASSVEGAPYEQYF.

The genes are TRBV5-4 and TRBJ1-1; D gene uncertain. Trimming cost V 4 bases and J 6 bases, with 16 bases left between them. Germline-derived CDR1 and CDR2 are SGHNT and YYREEE (reference sequence). The CDR3 has 14 amino acids. The CDR3 nucleotides read TGTGCCAGCAGCCCTGTGACGGGGATATCTGAAGCTTTCTTT. It translates to CASSPVTGISEAFF.

This chain links TRBV18 with TRBJ1-2; D possibly corresponds to TRBD1 (6 bases). CDR3 size: 16 residues. The V gene's germline CDR1 is KGHSH and CDR2 LQKENI. Trimming left V 0 bases short and J 5 bases short, with 16 bases between. The CDR3 DNA reads TGTGCCAGCTCACCACCGCGCGGGGGCGCGTTATATGGCTACACCTTC. Amino acid sequence: CASSPPRGGALYGYTF.

The chain joins TRBV29-1 to TRBJ2-2, with TRBD2 matching over 7 bases. The CDR3 loop spans 14 amino acids. CDR1 is SQVTM, CDR2 ANQGSEA, per germline. V was pared by 4 bases and J by 4 bases, with 6 bases of the junction left unmatched. CDR3 nucleotides: TGCAGCGTTGTACTAGCGCCTAGCACCGGGGAGCTGTTTTTT. It specifies CSVVLAPSTGELFF.

The V call is TRBV20-1, the J call TRBJ1-2; D is unresolved. The CDR3 sequence is 9 residues long. Trimming pared 3 bases from V and 8 bases from J, leaving 4 bases between. Germline V CDR1 and CDR2: DFQATT, SNEGSKA (reference sequence). CDR3 sequence reads: CSASPGYTF. As DNA, the CDR3 is TGCAGTGCTAGTCCGGGCTACACCTTC.

J is TRBJ2-7 and V is TRBV6-2 or TRBV6-3; 7 bases agree with TRBD1. This CDR3 is built from 13 residues. In germline, CDR1 is MNHEY, CDR2 SVGEGT. The V gene end was trimmed by 5 bases and the J gene end by 5 bases; junction bases not matched to a gene: 6. The CDR3 DNA reads TGTGCCAGCAGTCGGACAGGAACGCACGAGCAGTACTTC. This translates into CASSRTGTHEQYF.

The V and J genes are TRBV13 and TRBJ2-1, with D maybe TRBD2 (6 bases). V was shortened by 0 bases and J by 10 bases, with 13 bases between the two germline ends. Germline values: CDR1 PRHDT, CDR2 FYEKMQ (reference sequence). The CDR3 is 14 residues long. In DNA, the CDR3 is TGTGCCAGCAGCTTAGGGGGGGAGGAAGAAGAGCAGTTCTTC. It codes for CASSLGGEEEEQFF.

The genes are TRBV13 and TRBJ2-7; D is perhaps TRBD1 or TRBD2 (6 bases each). The CDR3 is made up of 14 amino acids. V lost 5 bases to trimming and J lost 3 bases, with 14 bases between them. Germline loops: CDR1 PRHDT, CDR2 FYEKMQ (reference sequence). The CDR3, as DNA: TGTGCCAGCAGCGCGCGGGACACCTACTACGAGCAGTACTTC. Its translation: CASSARDTYYEQYF. The full variable domain, with the rest looked up from reference TRBV13 and TRBJ2-7, is AAGVIQSPRHLIKEKRETATLKCYPIPRHDTVYWYQQGPGQDPQFLISFYEKMQSDKGSIPDRFSAQQFSDYHSELNMSSLELGDSALYFCASSARDTYYEQYFGPGTRLTVT.

J is TRBJ2-3 and V is TRBV29-1, with 7 bases aligning to TRBD2. This CDR3 spans 13 amino acids. V shed 3 bases and J 6 bases; nucleotides not matched to a gene: 6. The V gene's germline CDR1 is SQVTM and CDR2 ANQGSEA. The CDR3 loop reads CSVDREDSDTQYF. The CDR3 DNA sequence: TGCAGCGTTGACCGGGAGGACTCCGATACGCAGTATTTT.

The chain is built from TRBV28 and TRBJ2-7; 9 nucleotides align to TRBD1. The CDR3 consists of 13 residues. Germline CDR1 MDHEN, CDR2 SYDVKM. The V gene end was trimmed by 8 bases and the J gene end by 7 bases; junction bases not matched to a gene: 9. The CDR3 region has the DNA TGTGCCAGCGGATACAGGGGGCAGGGGGAGCAGTACTTC. It yields the protein CASGYRGQGEQYF.

This chain uses TRBV6-6 with TRBJ1-2; the match to TRBD1 covers 11 bases. The CDR3 covers 15 residues. V lost 2 bases and J lost 8; bases outside the gene matches: 7. The germline gives CDR1 MNHNY, CDR2 SVGAGI (reference sequence). The CDR3 nucleotides are TGTGCCAGCAGTTACCCGGACAGGGGGCTCTGGGGCTACACCTTC. This encodes CASSYPDRGLWGYTF.

For the CDR3, the DNA is TGTGCCAGCAGTGCGGGAATCGGCTACGAGCAGTACTTC. Translating it yields CASSAGIGYEQYF. The chain has TRBV25-1 and TRBJ2-7; maybe TRBD2 (5 bases). Germline CDR1 is MGHDK and CDR2 is SYGVNS. There are 13 residues in the CDR3. V was cut by 4 bases and J by 3 bases, with 10 bases left in between.

A single count supports this clonotype. V and J are TRBV7-9 and TRBJ2-2, with D unresolved. The V and J ends lost 1 base and 5 bases respectively, with 5 bases between them. The CDR3 is made up of 13 amino acids. The germline CDR1 and CDR2 sequences are SEHNR and FQNEAQ (reference sequence). The CDR3 sequence: CASSLGRTGELFF. The CDR3 region has the DNA TGTGCCAGCAGCTTAGGTCGGACCGGGGAGCTGTTTTTT.

This chain uses TRBV24-1 with TRBJ2-1; the match to TRBD2 covers 9 bases. The length of the CDR3 is 15 residues. Per the germline V gene, CDR1 is KGHDR and CDR2 is SFDVKD. With V trimmed by 2 bases and J by 7 bases, 5 bases remained unmatched. CDR3 sequence: CATSDSRTSENEQFF. The CDR3 nucleotides read TGTGCCACCAGTGATTCGCGGACTAGCGAGAATGAGCAGTTCTTC.

The CDR3 sequence: CASSHSSTPGLGSYEQYF. The CDR3 DNA follows: TGTGCCAGCAGCCACTCATCAACCCCGGGACTAGGGTCCTACGAGCAGTACTTC. The chain has TRBV3-1 and TRBJ2-7; 8 nucleotides match TRBD2. Looked up from germline, CDR1 is LGHDT and CDR2 is YNNKEL (reference sequence). The V gene end was trimmed by 3 bases and the J gene end by 1 base; junction bases not matched to a gene: 14. The CDR3 runs 18 residues.

This chain joins TRBV5-1 and TRBJ2-7, with unresolved D. The germline V gene encodes CDR1 SGHRS and CDR2 YFSETQ. Trimming shortened V by 3 bases and J by 4 bases, and 17 bases separated the two germline ends. The CDR3 length is 15 residues. The CDR3, as DNA: TGCGCCAGCAGCTCTGGAACGGGTCCTGGGTACGAGCAGTACTTC. Protein product: CASSSGTGPGYEQYF.

This chain connects TRBV7-8 to TRBJ2-1; D not resolved. The CDR3 consists of 12 residues. Between the trimmed V and J ends, which lost 2 bases and 10 bases, there was a span of 9 bases. The germline CDR1 and CDR2 sequences are SGHVS and FQNEAQ. The CDR3 nucleotides are TGTGCCAGCAGCTTACGACCGACGGAGCAGTTCTTC. This sequence encodes CASSLRPTEQFF.

The chain has TRBV9 and TRBJ1-1, with no clear D. The V end lost 0 bases, the J end lost 3 bases, and 9 bases lay between the germline ends. Germline loops: CDR1 SGDLS, CDR2 YYNGEE. The CDR3 sequence is 14 residues long. The CDR3 nucleotides read TGTGCCAGCAGCGTAGGGCAGGTCCACACTGAAGCTTTCTTT. It encodes CASSVGQVHTEAFF.

The chain joins TRBV9 to TRBJ1-2; 7 bases are a match to TRBD1. With V trimmed by 3 bases and J by 4 bases, 3 bases remained unmatched. The CDR3 length is 13 residues. Per germline, CDR1 SGDLS and CDR2 YYNGEE. The CDR3 DNA follows: TGTGCCAGCAGCGAAGGGACAGCCTATGGCTACACCTTC. Encoded protein: CASSEGTAYGYTF.

Here the CDR3 DNA reads TGTGCCAGCTCCACGGGACAGGTTAGCAATCAGCCCCAGCATTTT. Translating it yields CASSTGQVSNQPQHF. The V and J genes are TRBV18 and TRBJ1-5; 8 bases are shared with TRBD1. The CDR3 length is 15 residues. Germline V gives CDR1 KGHSH, CDR2 LQKENI. V gave up 6 bases and J gave up 0 bases; unmatched junction bases: 4. Full variable domain (outside the CDR3, taken from reference TRBV18 and TRBJ1-5): NAGVMQNPRHLVRRRGQEARLRCSPMKGHSHVYWYRQLPEEGLKFMVYLQKENIIDESGMPKERFSAEFPKEGPSILRIQQVVRGDSAAYFCASSTGQVSNQPQHFGDGTRLSIL.

V and J are TRBV27 and TRBJ2-2; possible D gene TRBD2, 6 bases. Per the germline V gene, CDR1 is MNHEY and CDR2 is SMNVEV (reference sequence). CDR3 length: 12 amino acids. Trimming removed 7 bases at V and 5 bases at J, with 8 bases between. CDR3 region: CASKGGTGELFF. DNA for the CDR3: TGTGCCAGCAAGGGAGGAACCGGGGAGCTGTTTTTT.

The V gene is TRBV27, the J gene TRBJ2-1, with D unclear. Germline loops: CDR1 MNHEY, CDR2 SMNVEV (reference sequence). The V end was cut by 1 base, the J end by 0 bases, with 7 bases between. The CDR3 spans 15 residues. The CDR3 nucleotides read TGTGCCAGCAGTTTATATGGGAACTCCTACAATGAGCAGTTCTTC. It translates to CASSLYGNSYNEQFF.

This chain connects TRBV29-1 to TRBJ2-1, with 11 bases identical to TRBD2. Per germline, CDR1 SQVTM and CDR2 ANQGSEA. With 4 bases clipped from V and 7 bases from J, the junction kept 3 bases outside the gene matches. The CDR3 has 13 residues. DNA of the CDR3: TGCAGCGTTGGGGCTAGCGGGGGGAATGAGCAGTTCTTC. This sequence encodes CSVGASGGNEQFF.

This chain joins TRBV6-5 and TRBJ2-7; 8 positions agree with TRBD2. V lost 2 bases to trimming and J lost 7 bases; unmatched junction nucleotides: 16. Germline V gene lookup returns CDR1 MNHEY and CDR2 SVGAGI. The CDR3 totals 17 residues. The CDR3: CASSYPDPREGQREQYF. DNA for the CDR3: TGTGCCAGCAGTTACCCCGATCCACGGGAGGGTCAGAGAGAGCAGTACTTC.

J is TRBJ2-7 and V is TRBV5-4; tentative D call: TRBD2 (6 bases). The CDR3 runs to 12 residues. Germline loops: CDR1 SGHNT, CDR2 YYREEE (reference sequence). Between the trimmed V and J ends, which lost 7 bases and 5 bases, there was a span of 13 bases. CDR3 in amino acids: CASGYGSHEQYF. CDR3 nucleotides: TGTGCCAGCGGGTACGGGAGCCACGAGCAGTACTTC.

This clonotype was detected only once. The V call is TRBV7-9, the J call TRBJ2-7; TRBD2 might be the D (6 bases). Trimming removed 0 bases at V and 3 bases at J, with 15 bases between. CDR3 length: 16 amino acids. CDR1 is SEHNR, CDR2 FQNEAQ, per germline (reference sequence). The CDR3 sequence: CASSLAARRGDYEQYF. The CDR3 DNA sequence: TGTGCCAGCAGCTTAGCGGCGAGGAGGGGTGACTACGAGCAGTACTTC.

The chain couples TRBV7-9 to TRBJ2-1; 7 nucleotides match TRBD1. Unmatched junction bases numbered 10, after V lost 6 bases and J lost 5 bases. The germline gives CDR1 SEHNR, CDR2 FQNEAQ (reference sequence). This CDR3 region has 15 residues. CDR3 loop: CASSPEGAKNNEQFF. CDR3 sequence (DNA): TGTGCCAGCAGTCCAGAGGGGGCTAAGAACAATGAGCAGTTCTTC. Full variable domain (rest looked up from reference TRBV7-9 and TRBJ2-1): DTGVSQNPRHKITKRGQNVTFRCDPISEHNRLYWYRQTLGQGPEFLTYFQNEAQLEKSRLLSDRFSAERPKGSFSTLEIQRTEQGDSAMYLCASSPEGAKNNEQFFGPGTRLTVL.

This CDR3 reads CASSYGPDRVSGNTIYF. The CDR3 coding sequence is TGTGCCAGCAGCTATGGTCCGGACAGGGTTTCTGGAAACACCATATATTTT. The chain is built from TRBV9 and TRBJ1-3, with 8 bases matching TRBD1. The junction had 10 bases not matched to a gene; V was cut back by 4 bases and J by 1 base. The CDR3 sequence is 17 residues long. Germline lookup yields CDR1 SGDLS and CDR2 YYNGEE.

The rearrangement links TRBV5-4 to TRBJ2-7; a possible D gene is TRBD2 (5 bases). Trimming removed 2 bases from V and 0 bases from J, with 12 bases in between. This CDR3 comprises 15 residues. From germline, CDR1 is SGHNT and CDR2 YYREEE (reference sequence). The CDR3 sequence is CASSFGKGVSYEQYF. Here the CDR3 DNA reads TGTGCCAGCAGCTTCGGGAAGGGCGTCTCCTACGAGCAGTACTTC.